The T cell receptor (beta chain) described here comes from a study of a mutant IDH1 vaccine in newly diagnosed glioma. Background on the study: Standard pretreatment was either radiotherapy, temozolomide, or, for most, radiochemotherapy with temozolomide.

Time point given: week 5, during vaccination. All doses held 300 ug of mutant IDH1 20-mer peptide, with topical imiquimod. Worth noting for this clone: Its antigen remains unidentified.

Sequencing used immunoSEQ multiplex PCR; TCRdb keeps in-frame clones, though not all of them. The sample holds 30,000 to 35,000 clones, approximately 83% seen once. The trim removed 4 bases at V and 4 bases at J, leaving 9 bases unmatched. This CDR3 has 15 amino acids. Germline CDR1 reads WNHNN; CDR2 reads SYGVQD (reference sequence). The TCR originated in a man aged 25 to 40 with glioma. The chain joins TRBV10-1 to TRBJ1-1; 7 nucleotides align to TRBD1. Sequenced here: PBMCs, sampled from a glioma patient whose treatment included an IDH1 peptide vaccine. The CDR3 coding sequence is TGCGCCAGCAGTGCCAGGGGGGCGCATACCACTGAAGCTTTCTTT. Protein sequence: CASSARGAHTTEAFF.